The entry below gives a single TCR beta chain sequence along with its context. Its recognized antigen is unknown. The input lacks base qualities; no much larger clone sits a single base away. The sample holds other DNA sequences that translate to the same CDR3. The library was prepared using the immunoSEQ multiplex PCR assay. A mixture of 60 forward primers for TCR Vbeta segments and 13 reverse primers for TCR Jbeta segments was used in the multiplex PCR. The CDR3 region of rearranged TCR beta genes was amplified from genomic DNA with a multiplex PCR assay. The amplified TCR beta libraries were sequenced on the Illumina HiSeq System as 87-base-pair reads. The published analysis was carried out like this. In a later analysis, tens of millions of unique TCR beta chains were counted across the 500 to 850 repertoires, and roughly 9.9 million of these chains were shared by at least two donors. To remove PCR and sequencing errors, raw reads were error-corrected and collapsed into unique sequences using a nearest-neighbor algorithm that merged closely related sequences. Alignment of CDR3 sequences to IMGT reference sequences was used to assign V, D and J gene segments. For a sequence to be retained, at least a six-nucleotide match to both a V gene segment and a J gene segment was required. Rearrangements were called productive when the CDR3 lacked stop codons and stayed in frame with V and J; all others were non-productive. CDR3 was defined by IMGT convention, running from the second conserved V-encoded cysteine to the conserved J-encoded phenylalanine. The earlier analysis of a few hundred of the donors excluded sequences that lacked an unambiguous match to a single V gene segment. An earlier analysis of roughly 590 of the donors called V segments functional above 56.7% productive rearrangements and segregating when the between-donor standard deviation exceeded 5%. A statistical classification framework was built to diagnose cytomegalovirus status from the catalog of TCR beta chain sequences. V and J gene assignment, in a later analysis, came from comparing TCR nucleotide sequences with IMGT/GENE-DB human TR gene sequences. A later analysis assigned CDR3 sequences and most-parsimonious VDJ recombination scenarios with the TCRdist pipeline. In a later analysis, every TCR beta chain was defined by the combination of its CDR3 amino acid sequence and its V-gene family, and reads without a unique V-gene family were dropped. A later analysis removed 550 to 700 highly shared, low-generation-probability nucleotide sequences to deal with suspected cross-contamination and a sequencing artifact. In a later analysis, a clonal expansion index for each public chain was calculated from normalized within-repertoire ranks of inferred template counts. Generation probabilities in a later analysis came from a VDJ recombination model fitted to out-of-frame rearrangements, and those results were checked against IGoR. In a later analysis, TCR-TCR, TCR-HLA and TCR-CMV co-occurrence was scored with hypergeometric tests, and a repertoire-size bias correction was applied to TCR pairs. To estimate false discovery rates, a later analysis permuted the HLA or CMV assignments 20 times. A later analysis grouped co-occurring TCRs with DBSCAN, adding TCRdist sequence similarity when clustering within HLA-allele-positive subsets. Repertoires with fewer than 30,000 or more than 120,000 public chains were left out of co-occurrence clustering, as were about 5 repertoires with anomalous nucleotide sharing. The table was pulled from immuneACCESS by TCRdb, which kept in-frame rearrangements only. Such tables lose some clones; where checked, under half of the loss comes from unresolved V genes, and the rest has no known cause. V, J and clone size are taken as reported in that table, and D and trimming were inferred from the DNA itself. In this sample the table shows some 110,000 clones, about 12% of which occur a single time. In total, the top ten clones hold about a sixth of the sample.

The germline V and J ends show losses of 6 bases and 4 bases respectively, and no gene match explains 4 bases of the junction. Reading the germline V gene gives CDR1 MDHEN and CDR2 SYDVKM. The CDR3, cysteine through phenylalanine, is 14 amino acids long. Of the read, only the CDR3 DNA is kept; its 42 bases are in frame from base 1. The cohort comprised hundreds of healthy bone marrow donors. At the time of sampling, all cohort members were nominally healthy, though unrecorded immune exposures were likely present. The donor tested CMV seropositive and was one of the 289 seropositive cohort members. Each donor provided a peripheral blood sample, and peripheral blood mononuclear cells were used for TCR beta sequencing. The Qiagen DNeasy Blood Extraction Kit was used to extract genomic DNA from the blood cell samples. These data originate in a study of cytomegalovirus exposure and HLA in healthy donors (dated by TCRdb to between 2016 and 2019). Regarding the study in general: An earlier analysis of 587 of the donors reported 276 Gb of sequence data and 95 million to 120 million unique TCR beta sequences obtained from about 200 million T cells. Approximately 310 gigabases of sequencing data and roughly 90 million unique TCR sequences were included in an early release covering roughly 600 HLA-typed donors. Because of strong linkage in the cohort, roughly five DR-DQ haplotypes were treated as single units for association and clustering. HLA typing covered class I and class II loci at four-digit resolution. Donor age, sex, ethnicity and CMV serostatus were compiled alongside the repertoire data. Along with the roughly 710-subject first cohort, a separate validation cohort of over a hundred different subjects was used. An earlier analysis of approximately 500 of the donors applied high-throughput TCR beta sequencing to assess whether each TCR beta V gene segment acted as functional or pseudogenic. A later analysis re-analyzed previously published TCR beta repertoires from roughly 690 donors and added high-resolution HLA genotyping to study TCR occurrence patterns. The aim of the study was to test whether cataloging public T cell receptors could identify signatures of past pathogen exposure. Among about 400 genotyped donors of the cohort, an average of approximately 200,000 unique TCR beta nucleotide sequences was sequenced per donor, of which about 19% were non-productive. Rather than using new phenotypic data, the later analysis identified candidate immune exposures from TCR beta sequences and from how often those sequences occurred across donors. Every discovery cohort repertoire had been produced on one sequencing platform. Of the 300 to 450 genotyped donors, 75% to 85% were placed in the genetic ancestry cluster associated with self-reported Caucasian donors. The T cell repertoires of 666 subjects were profiled by immunosequencing and related to cytomegalovirus serostatus. To predict cytomegalovirus infection status, the study combined high-throughput TCR immunosequencing, statistical association of individual TCRs with disease status, and machine learning. Genome-wide SNP genotypes for about 65% of the roughly 670 donors were used in a later genetic analysis, which treated that subset as a discovery cohort. Typing coverage differed by locus: A, B, C, DRB1 and DQB1 were typed in roughly 629-640 donors, DQA1 in 500 to 550, DPA1 in 600 to 610, and DPB1 in just under 480.

The investigation overall reported the following: The earlier analysis of about 600 of the donors excluded about 16 rarely observed V segments, including chromosome 9 orphons, because counts were too low. The only immune exposure information available for the cohort was CMV serostatus. The classifier was reported to diagnose cytomegalovirus status with high specificity and sensitivity in both the original cohort and the validation cohort. Across donors, most TCR sequences were observed very rarely, whereas some public TCRs were present in many individuals. According to a later genetic analysis, donors in an Asian-associated ancestry cluster had fewer N-insertions in productive TCRs than the approximately 690-donor mean. In a later analysis, the rate of TCR association differed among HLA loci, with DRB1 alleles having the most associated TCRs and HLA-C alleles having the fewest. Because the 87-base-pair reads could not distinguish some IMGT-functional V segments, including TRBV6-2 and TRBV6-3, those segments were excluded. Sequencing depth was assumed to be roughly uniform across donors in the presence/absence analyses, though that assumption may not hold. According to a later analysis, most CMV-associated TCR beta chains appeared to be HLA-restricted, and the HLA associations seemed to be driven largely by CMV exposure. In a later analysis, HLA-associated TCR beta chains showed more clonal expansion and lower generation probabilities than non-associated chains that were equally common. Strong co-occurrence of HLA alleles, especially DR and DQ, made assigning TCR associations to individual alleles difficult. In this cohort, only TCR beta chains were sequenced, and detectable features were limited by the absence of alpha or paired-chain data. In a later genetic analysis, a missense DCLRE1C variant was associated with V-gene and J-gene trimming of TCR beta chains, and the association was replicated in an independent cohort. In an earlier analysis of some 500 of the donors, most TCR beta V segments were observed in productive rearrangements about 87% or about 30% of the time, broadly matching IMGT annotations. The study listed over 150 TCR beta chains as associated with cytomegalovirus. A further reported finding was that TCR beta sequences accurately predicted the HLA-A and HLA-B alleles for most subjects in the first cohort. A few of the identified cytomegalovirus-associated TCR beta chains were confirmed in vitro to be specific for cytomegalovirus antigens. Linkage disequilibrium might explain the correlated functional status among segregating V segments, but an unknown experimental factor could not be ruled out. A cluster of highly shared sequence variants was judged likely to be a technical artifact of the sequencing pipeline. It was suggested by the authors that the approach could potentially be generalized to other disease states and immunological phenotypes. In a later analysis, several top co-occurrence clusters were reported to appear linked to parvovirus B19, influenza, CMV and Epstein-Barr virus. At a false discovery rate of 0.05, a later analysis linked roughly 17,000 TCR beta sequences to specific HLA alleles. Because HLA typing was unavailable for some donors at each locus, only the typed subset was used in association tests.

Sequenced: PBMCs. The clonotype was recovered from a middle-aged man in good health and CMV-seropositive. The chain couples TRBV28 to TRBJ2-7; the central 12 bases match TRBD2. For the CDR3, the sequence is CASRLAGGTYEQYF. The DNA reads as follows: TGTGCCAGCAGGCTAGCGGGAGGGACTTACGAGCAGTACTTC. With all but the CDR3 taken from the reference TRBV28 and TRBJ2-7 genes, the full variable domain is: DVKVTQSSRYLVKRTGEKVFLECVQDMDHENMFWYRQDPGLGLRLIYFSYDVKMKEKGDIPEGYSVSREKKERFSLILESASTNQTSMYLCASRLAGGTYEQYFGPGTRLTVT.